The rows below give T cell receptor beta chains drawn from one sample of a study of cytomegalovirus exposure and HLA in healthy donors. Only in-frame clones appear in the TCRdb table, and some are missing; sequencing was by immunoSEQ multiplex PCR. The table has about 130,000 clones, 80% seen once. Sample: PBMCs. All receptors derive from a woman aged 40 to 49 in good health and CMV-seronegative. Both conserved end residues are part of each CDR3. Fields, in order: V gene, clone size, J gene, D gene, CDR3 protein, CDR3 DNA. A D gene is named only where the DNA matches it firmly. A row's size may be missing; if present it is once, few, many or a size class.

TRBV4-3	.	TRBJ2-1	TRBD2	CASSQSSGTAHNEQFF	TGCGCCAGCAGCCAAAGTAGCGGGACCGCTCACAATGAGCAGTTCTTC
TRBV5-4	.	TRBJ2-5	.	CASSLGGEGLQETQYF	TGTGCCAGCAGCTTGGGCGGGGAAGGGCTCCAAGAGACCCAGTACTTC
TRBV4-1	.	TRBJ2-2	.	CASSHETNPGELFF	TGCGCCAGCAGCCATGAAACTAACCCCGGGGAGCTGTTTTTT
TRBV7-9	.	TRBJ2-2	TRBD1	CSSSRPVQGAGELFF	TGTTCCAGCAGCCGACCGGTTCAGGGGGCCGGGGAGCTGTTTTTT
TRBV27	.	TRBJ2-7	.	CASSPTGSEQYF	TGTGCCAGCAGTCCAACAGGGAGCGAGCAGTACTTC
TRBV11-1	once	TRBJ2-1	TRBD2	CASSLELAGGSYNEQFF	TGTGCCAGCAGCTTAGAACTAGCGGGAGGATCCTACAATGAGCAGTTCTTC
TRBV5-5	few	TRBJ1-1	.	CASSLRWADTEAFF	TGCGCCAGCAGCCTTCGGTGGGCCGACACTGAAGCTTTCTTT
TRBV7-5	few	TRBJ1-1	.	CARTPEPGMNTEAFF	TGTGCCAGAACCCCTGAGCCGGGAATGAACACTGAAGCTTTCTTT
TRBV2	.	TRBJ2-7	.	CASSARQPEQYF	TGTGCCAGCAGTGCAAGACAACCCGAGCAGTACTTC
TRBV4-2	.	TRBJ2-3	.	CASSQELGTQYF	TGTGCCAGCAGCCAAGAACTTGGTACGCAGTATTTT
TRBV5-1	.	TRBJ1-1	TRBD1	CASSMDRATEAFF	TGCGCCAGCAGCATGGACAGGGCCACTGAAGCTTTCTTT
TRBV7-2	.	TRBJ1-1	TRBD1	CASSLWTGYTEAFF	TGTGCCAGCAGCCTGTGGACAGGGTACACTGAAGCTTTCTTT
TRBV29-1	.	TRBJ1-5	TRBD1	CSVGGQGAHQPQHF	TGCAGCGTTGGGGGACAGGGGGCCCATCAGCCCCAGCATTTT
TRBV18	.	TRBJ2-3	TRBD2	CASSPVISSGRAVDTQYF	TGTGCCAGCTCTCCTGTAATCTCTAGCGGGAGGGCCGTAGATACGCAGTATTTT
TRBV4-3	few	TRBJ2-7	TRBD1	CASSQERGPHEQYF	TGCGCCAGCAGCCAAGAAAGGGGGCCCCACGAGCAGTACTTC
TRBV15	.	TRBJ2-5	TRBD2	CATSRDQRENFQETQYF	TGTGCCACCAGCAGAGATCAGCGGGAGAACTTCCAAGAGACCCAGTACTTC
TRBV28	.	TRBJ1-2	.	CASSPGGGYYGYTF	TGTGCCAGCAGCCCCGGGGGGGGGTACTATGGCTACACCTTC
TRBV5-8	.	TRBJ2-7	TRBD2	CASSRGTSGMNEQYF	TGTGCCAGCAGCCGGGGGACTAGCGGAATGAACGAGCAGTACTTC
TRBV6-6	.	TRBJ2-7	.	CASSYKRSGGEQYF	TGTGCCAGCAGTTACAAGCGGAGTGGAGGGGAGCAGTACTTC
TRBV4-1	.	TRBJ1-2	.	CASSQAVGQSYTF	TGCGCCAGCAGCCAAGCGGTGGGGCAGAGCTACACCTTC
TRBV2	.	TRBJ1-2	.	CASSESGVYGYTF	TGTGCCAGCAGTGAATCAGGGGTCTACGGCTACACCTTC
TRBV10-3	.	TRBJ1-1	TRBD1	CAIGDRLNTEAFF	TGTGCCATTGGGGACAGACTGAACACTGAAGCTTTCTTT
TRBV11-2	.	TRBJ2-3	TRBD2	CASSLEKVAGGITDTQYF	TGTGCCAGCAGCTTAGAGAAAGTAGCGGGGGGCATCACAGATACGCAGTATTTT
TRBV4-2	.	TRBJ2-7	.	CASSQSGQSYEQYF	TGTGCCAGCAGCCAAAGTGGACAGAGCTACGAGCAGTACTTC
TRBV28	.	TRBJ1-2	TRBD1	CASSFSGQGVSGYTF	TGTGCCAGCAGTTTCTCGGGACAGGGGGTGAGTGGCTACACCTTC
TRBV6-6	.	TRBJ1-1	.	CASSQQTEAFF	TGTGCCAGCAGCCAACAAACTGAAGCTTTCTTT
TRBV7-8	.	TRBJ2-2	.	CASSLGAVRNTGELFF	TGTGCCAGCAGCTTAGGAGCGGTGCGTAACACCGGGGAGCTGTTTTTT
TRBV6-6	few	TRBJ2-5	.	CASSDGGRERETQYF	TGTGCCAGCAGTGACGGGGGGCGGGAGAGGGAGACCCAGTACTTC
TRBV5-4	few	TRBJ1-4	.	CASSPGGGKVEKLFF	TGTGCCAGCAGCCCGGGAGGGGGGAAGGTAGAAAAACTGTTTTTT
TRBV15	.	TRBJ1-3	.	CATSRDRLSGNTIYF	TGTGCCACCTCCCGGGATAGACTTTCTGGAAACACCATATATTTT
TRBV7-9	once	TRBJ1-2	.	CASSLARVLQDGYTF	TGTGCCAGCAGCTTAGCGCGGGTACTTCAGGATGGCTACACCTTC
TRBV29-1	.	TRBJ1-2	.	CSVPLDSKDNYGYTF	TGCAGCGTCCCTCTCGACAGTAAGGACAACTATGGCTACACCTTC
TRBV19	.	TRBJ1-5	.	CASSRGINQPQHF	TGTGCCAGTAGTCGGGGGATCAATCAGCCCCAGCATTTT
TRBV6-1	.	TRBJ2-2	TRBD1	CASGRQGHTGELFF	TGTGCCAGCGGCCGACAGGGCCACACCGGGGAGCTGTTTTTT
TRBV2	.	TRBJ2-5	.	CASSEGTLGSGQETQYF	TGTGCCAGCAGTGAAGGGACCCTGGGTAGCGGCCAAGAGACCCAGTACTTC
TRBV4-3	.	TRBJ2-3	TRBD2	CASSPGGGAGGDTQYF	TGCGCCAGCAGCCCGGGCGGGGGGGCCGGCGGAGATACGCAGTATTTT
TRBV28	.	TRBJ1-1	TRBD1	CASLSRQGANTEAFF	TGTGCCAGCCTTTCCCGACAGGGCGCAAACACTGAAGCTTTCTTT
TRBV7-3	.	TRBJ2-5	TRBD2	CASSKIATSGGDRQETQYF	TGTGCCAGCAGCAAGATAGCGACTAGCGGGGGCGATCGCCAAGAGACCCAGTACTTC
TRBV9	.	TRBJ2-5	TRBD2	CASGTSLAGGPATQYF	TGTGCCAGCGGGACTTCACTAGCGGGAGGGCCGGCGACCCAGTACTTC
TRBV6-4	once	TRBJ1-1	TRBD1	CASRVDRGNTEAFF	TGTGCCAGCAGGGTCGACAGGGGGAACACTGAAGCTTTCTTT
TRBV10-3	.	TRBJ1-2	TRBD1	CAISGGDRVGGYTF	TGTGCCATCAGTGGGGGAGACAGGGTTGGCGGCTACACCTTC
TRBV7-2	few	TRBJ2-3	.	CASSLDRTDTQYF	TGTGCCAGCAGCTTGGACAGAACAGATACGCAGTATTTT
TRBV5-5	.	TRBJ2-7	.	CASSLESSSYEQYF	TGTGCCAGCAGCTTGGAATCATCCTCCTACGAGCAGTACTTC
TRBV5-4	.	TRBJ2-7	TRBD2	CASSLRGGDEQYF	TGTGCCAGCAGCCTCCGGGGGGGGGACGAGCAGTACTTC
TRBV2	.	TRBJ1-1	TRBD1	CASRGQGGTEAFF	TGTGCCAGCCGTGGACAGGGGGGGACTGAAGCTTTCTTT
TRBV6-1	.	TRBJ1-2	TRBD1	CASSERGQGGGYGYTF	TGTGCCAGCAGTGAACGGGGACAGGGAGGGGGCTATGGCTACACCTTC
TRBV5-1	.	TRBJ2-5	.	CASSLSSSSQETQYF	TGCGCCAGCAGCCTCTCTAGCTCCAGTCAAGAGACCCAGTACTTC
TRBV9	.	TRBJ2-3	.	CASSVGGLDTQYF	TGTGCCAGCAGCGTAGGAGGGCTGGATACGCAGTATTTT
TRBV28	few	TRBJ1-1	.	CASSSEGGAEAFF	TGTGCCAGCAGTTCAGAAGGGGGAGCTGAAGCTTTCTTT
TRBV9	.	TRBJ1-1	.	CASSVFDSTTEAFF	TGTGCCAGCAGCGTATTTGACAGCACCACTGAAGCTTTCTTT